The T cell receptor (beta chain) under discussion was sequenced for a study of cytomegalovirus exposure and HLA in healthy donors. Across the study: The platform used for the 120 validation repertoires matched that of the approximately 620 first-cohort repertoires, a later analysis reported. Study-wide results and limits: Three CMV-associated chains were confirmed in vitro to be specific for CMV antigens. The TCR clusters that emerged in the first cohort tended, a later analysis found, to co-occur in the approximately 130 validation repertoires. The study designated about 160 TCR beta chains cytomegalovirus-associated.

Only in-frame clones appear in the TCRdb table, and some are missing; sequencing was by immunoSEQ multiplex PCR. This sample has about 130,000 clones; about 80% occur once, and the top ten carry roughly 27%. About this clone: Its antigen is not identified.

Sequencing was carried out using PBMCs. This receptor was taken from a man aged 30 to 45 in good health and CMV-seropositive.

This CDR3 is CASSPRVAGEGTGEQYF. CDR3 sequence (DNA): TGCGCCAGCAGCCCCCGGGTAGCGGGAGAAGGGACTGGCGAGCAGTACTTC. V and J are TRBV5-1 and TRBJ2-7; TRBD2 agrees at 9 bases. The junction had 17 bases not matched to a gene; V was cut back by 4 bases and J by 6 bases. The CDR3 is 17 residues long. The germline V gene has CDR1 SGHRS and CDR2 YFSETQ.